Sequencing of this T cell receptor beta chain was carried out in a study of T cell changes during pregnancy in multiple sclerosis (dated by TCRdb to between 2017 and 2020). Regarding the complete study: The study examined how the T cell repertoire changed over the course of pregnancy in women with multiple sclerosis.

V lost 2 bases and J lost 0 bases; the stretch between them is 7 bases long. The germline V gene yields MNHEY for CDR1 and SVGAGI for CDR2. Inclusive of the bounding cysteine and phenylalanine, the CDR3 is 14 residues long. Only the CDR3 region is kept as DNA, spanning 42 bases read in frame from base 1. Comment on this clone: Its antigen remains undetermined. Base quality data are lacking; no much larger clone is found one base away.

Library creation used the immunoSEQ multiplex PCR assay. TCRdb's version of the immuneACCESS table is confined to in-frame rearrangements and falls short of the full clone set. An unresolved V gene accounts for under half of the shortfall where checked; the remainder is of unknown origin. This sample lists just under 60,000 clones; around 93% were detected once. The top ten constitute 0.8% to 1% of the sample. The sample in question was peripheral blood, obtained in the first trimester of pregnancy. The chain is encoded by TRBV6-5 joined to TRBJ1-1; the D gene is not confidently resolved. The receptor's source is a female donor with multiple sclerosis, enrolled in a pregnancy study. The nucleotides read TGTGCCAGCAGTTACGGCGGGCTGAACACTGAAGCTTTCTTT. The encoded protein is CASSYGGLNTEAFF.